The source of this TCR beta chain is a study of T cells in Graves' hyperthyroidism and ophthalmopathy. Clinical symptoms, serum thyroxine and TRAb, thyroid ultrasound and orbital computed tomography were used for the diagnoses. A roughly 9.3 ml volume of fresh peripheral blood provided the PBMCs. This clonotype was found a few times. Regions amplified from RNA transcripts were the TCR beta CDR3 regions. TCR CDR3 regions were first amplified by RT-PCR with HTBI primers. TCRdb reanalysed the multiplex PCR reads using MiXCR and keeps one entry per CDR3 protein. The data contain hundreds of thousands of distinct CDR3 sequences, under 20% of them singletons. The CDR3 spans 13 residues. Trimming removed 4 bases at V and 3 bases at J, with 10 bases between. Germline V gives CDR1 MGHRA, CDR2 YSYEKL.

The chain combines TRBV4-1 with TRBJ2-7, with D unclear. The source of this sequence is a woman aged 45-59 years with Graves' hyperthyroidism that later progressed to Graves' ophthalmopathy. The sample taken for sequencing was blood. The CDR3 DNA sequence: TGCGCCAGCAGCCGGTTTTTGTTCTACGAGCAGTACTTC. This sequence encodes CASSRFLFYEQYF.